This T cell receptor (beta chain) was found in a study of T cell repertoires in cytomegalovirus infection. Overall study: Recently identified HLA-C-restricted CMV epitopes were among the peptides used. TCR beta signatures that were public indicated CMV infection and matching HLA type. Study outcomes and limitations: Using cumulative public TCR beta family frequency, the authors identified those who carried CMV together with the relevant HLA. Ex vivo responses were dominated by HLA-C-restricted CMV-specific TCR beta clonotypes.

MiXCR was run by TCRdb on the reads, yielding one entry per CDR3 protein. The repertoire consists of about 770,000 distinct CDR3 sequences, with approximately 32% occurring once and the leading ten covering around 12%. V dropped 1 base and J dropped 8; count of bases not matched to a gene: 16. CDR3 size: 17 residues. The germline V gene has CDR1 SEHNR and CDR2 FQNEAQ (reference sequence). This clonotype was picked up a small number of times. Antigen: not known. The receptor's source is a human donor in good health (CMV status not recorded). Some clones in this sample may be carry-over from other donors' samples. Material: cultured CD8+ T cells from PBMCs, obtained from culture after CMV antigen stimulation. The chain couples TRBV7-9 to TRBJ1-1; 7 positions agree with TRBD1. CDR3 DNA: TGTGCCAGCAGCTTAGGGGAATTAACAGGGGAGGGTAAGGAAGCTTTCTTT. It is translated as CASSLGELTGEGKEAFF.